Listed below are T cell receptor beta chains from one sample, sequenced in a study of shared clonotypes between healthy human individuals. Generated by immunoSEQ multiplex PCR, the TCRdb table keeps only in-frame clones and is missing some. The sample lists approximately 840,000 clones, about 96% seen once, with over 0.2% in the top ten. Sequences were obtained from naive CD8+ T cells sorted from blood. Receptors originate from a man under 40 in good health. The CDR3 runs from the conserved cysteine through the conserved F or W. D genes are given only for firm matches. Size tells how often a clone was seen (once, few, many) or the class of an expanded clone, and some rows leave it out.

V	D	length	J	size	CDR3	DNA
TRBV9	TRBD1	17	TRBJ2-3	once	CASSGQGGETSTDTQYF	TGTGCCAGCAGCGGACAGGGGGGAGAAACTAGCACAGATACGCAGTATTTT
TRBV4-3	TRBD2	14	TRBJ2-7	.	CASSSGRGSYEQYF	TGCGCCAGCAGTAGCGGGAGGGGCTCCTACGAGCAGTACTTC
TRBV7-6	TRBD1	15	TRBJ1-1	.	CASSLKTGTGREAFF	TGTGCCAGCAGCCTCAAAACAGGGACAGGGCGGGAAGCTTTCTTT
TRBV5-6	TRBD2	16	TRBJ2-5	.	CASSLSGGRGQETQYF	TGTGCCAGCAGCTTGAGCGGGGGCCGGGGTCAAGAGACCCAGTACTTC
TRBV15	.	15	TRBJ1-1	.	CATSRVKTENTEAFF	TGTGCCACCAGCAGAGTCAAGACAGAGAACACTGAAGCTTTCTTT
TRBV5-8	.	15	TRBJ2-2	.	CASHRVAANTGELFF	TGTGCCAGTCATCGGGTAGCGGCCAACACCGGGGAGCTGTTTTTT
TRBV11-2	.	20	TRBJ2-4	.	CASSLESGTLELLAKNIQYF	TGTGCCAGCAGCTTAGAATCCGGGACGCTCGAATTACTAGCCAAAAACATTCAGTACTTC
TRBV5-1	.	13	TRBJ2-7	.	CASTGDLAYEQYF	TGCGCCAGCACGGGGGATTTGGCCTACGAGCAGTACTTC
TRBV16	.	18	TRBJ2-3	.	CASSLDADRLARTDTQYF	TGTGCCAGCAGCCTGGATGCGGACAGACTAGCTAGGACAGATACGCAGTATTTT
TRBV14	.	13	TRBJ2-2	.	CASSPDNTGELFF	TGTGCCAGCAGCCCAGACAACACCGGGGAGCTGTTTTTT
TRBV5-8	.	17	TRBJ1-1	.	CASSLEVKGAGAGEAFF	TGTGCCAGCAGCTTGGAGGTCAAAGGAGCAGGGGCCGGTGAAGCTTTCTTT
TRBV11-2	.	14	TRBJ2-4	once	CASSSQLAKNIQYF	TGTGCCAGCAGCTCGCAGCTAGCCAAAAACATTCAGTACTTC
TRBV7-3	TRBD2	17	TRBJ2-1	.	CASSPRLAGVPYNEQFF	TGTGCCAGCAGCCCGAGACTAGCGGGAGTTCCCTACAATGAGCAGTTCTTC
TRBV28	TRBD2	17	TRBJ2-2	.	CATLRGLTSGRTGELFF	TGTGCCACCTTGAGGGGGTTAACTAGCGGGAGGACCGGGGAGCTGTTTTTT
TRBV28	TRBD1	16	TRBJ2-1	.	CASSTSTGISYNEQFF	TGTGCCAGCAGCACCTCGACAGGGATCTCCTACAATGAGCAGTTCTTC
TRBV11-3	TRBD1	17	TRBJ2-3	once	CASSQPTGVDGTDTQYF	TGTGCCAGCAGCCAACCGACAGGGGTTGACGGCACAGATACGCAGTATTTT
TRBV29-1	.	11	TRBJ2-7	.	CSVGDGYEQYF	TGCAGCGTTGGGGACGGCTACGAGCAGTACTTC
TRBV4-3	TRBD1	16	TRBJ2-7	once	CASSQDVGQGVVEQYF	TGCGCCAGCAGCCAAGATGTAGGACAGGGGGTCGTTGAGCAGTACTTC
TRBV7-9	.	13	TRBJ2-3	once	CASSSASTDTQYF	TGTGCCAGCAGCTCCGCTAGCACAGATACGCAGTATTTT
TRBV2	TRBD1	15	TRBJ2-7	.	CASSKQGRTSDEQYF	TGTGCCAGCAGCAAACAGGGGCGAACGTCCGACGAGCAGTACTTC
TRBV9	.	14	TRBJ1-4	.	CASSPTGNNEKLFF	TGTGCCAGCAGCCCGACAGGAAATAATGAAAAACTGTTTTTT
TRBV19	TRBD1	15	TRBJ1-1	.	CASSIRDRTNTEAFF	TGTGCCAGTAGTATCCGGGACAGGACGAACACTGAAGCTTTCTTT
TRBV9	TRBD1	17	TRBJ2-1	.	CASSGRQGASSYNEQFF	TGTGCCAGCAGCGGCCGACAGGGGGCGAGCTCCTACAATGAGCAGTTCTTC
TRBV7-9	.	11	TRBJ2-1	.	CASSLVGDPFF	TGTGCCAGCAGCTTAGTAGGGGACCCCTTCTTC